This TCR beta chain was identified during a study of blood T cell repertoires in COVID-19. Here immunoSEQ multiplex PCR was the method, and the copy in TCRdb shows in-frame clones only, minus some. The repertoire consists of roughly 17,000 clones, with around 86% occurring once and the leading ten covering over 10%. J gave up 6 bases and V 2 bases, and 8 bases lay outside the gene matches. This CDR3 has 16 amino acids. Germline V CDR1 and CDR2: MNHEY, SVGAGI. This chain links TRBV6-5 with TRBJ1-5, with 9 bases lining up with TRBD1. The clonotype was recovered from a human donor in a cohort sampled during active COVID-19. Source material: peripheral blood. The CDR3 bases are TGTGCCAGCAGTTACGGGGACAGGGTTTCAGGTCAGCCCCAGCATTTT. Translation gives CASSYGDRVSGQPQHF.